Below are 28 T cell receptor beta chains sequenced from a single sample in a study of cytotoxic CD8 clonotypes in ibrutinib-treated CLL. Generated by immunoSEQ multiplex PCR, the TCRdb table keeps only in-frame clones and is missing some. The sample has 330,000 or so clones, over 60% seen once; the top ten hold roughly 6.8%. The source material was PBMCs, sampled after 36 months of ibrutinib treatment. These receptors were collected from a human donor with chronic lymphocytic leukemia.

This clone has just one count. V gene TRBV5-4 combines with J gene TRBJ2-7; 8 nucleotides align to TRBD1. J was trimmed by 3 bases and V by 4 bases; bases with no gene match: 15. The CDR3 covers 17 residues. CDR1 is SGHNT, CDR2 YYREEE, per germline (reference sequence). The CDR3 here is CASSIGQGIVADYEQYF. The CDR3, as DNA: TGTGCCAGCAGCATAGGACAGGGAATAGTGGCGGACTACGAGCAGTACTTC.

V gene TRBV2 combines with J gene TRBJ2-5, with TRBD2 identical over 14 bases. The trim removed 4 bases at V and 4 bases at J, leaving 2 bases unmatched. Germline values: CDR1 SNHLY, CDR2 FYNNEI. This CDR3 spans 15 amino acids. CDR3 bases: TGTGCCAGCAGTGGAGGGACTAGCGGGGGAGAGACCCAGTACTTC. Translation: CASSGGTSGGETQYF.

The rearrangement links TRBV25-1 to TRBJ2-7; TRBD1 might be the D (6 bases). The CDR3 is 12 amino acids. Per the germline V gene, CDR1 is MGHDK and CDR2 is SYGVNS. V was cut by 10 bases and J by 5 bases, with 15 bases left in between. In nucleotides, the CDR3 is TGTGCCAACGCCTGGACAGACCACGAGCAGTACTTC. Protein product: CANAWTDHEQYF.

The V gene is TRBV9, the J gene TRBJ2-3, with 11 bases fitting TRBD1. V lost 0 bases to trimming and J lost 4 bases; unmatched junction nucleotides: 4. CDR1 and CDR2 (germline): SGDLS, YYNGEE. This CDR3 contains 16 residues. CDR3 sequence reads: CASSVAGDRGSDTQYF. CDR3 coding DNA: TGTGCCAGCAGCGTAGCTGGGGACAGGGGGTCAGATACGCAGTATTTT.

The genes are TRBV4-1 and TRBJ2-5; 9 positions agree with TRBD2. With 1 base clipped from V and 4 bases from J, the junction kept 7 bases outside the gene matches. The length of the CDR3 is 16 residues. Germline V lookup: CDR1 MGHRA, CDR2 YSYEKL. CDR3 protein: CASSQGGGRGLETQYF. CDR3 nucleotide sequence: TGCGCCAGCAGCCAAGGTGGCGGGAGGGGATTAGAGACCCAGTACTTC.

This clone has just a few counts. As DNA, the CDR3 is TGTGCCAGCAGTGAAGCGCTTCCGGGGGCAAGATATAATTCACCCCTCCACTTT. Translating it yields CASSEALPGARYNSPLHF. The chain links TRBV2 to TRBJ1-6, with D perhaps TRBD1 (6 bases). Germline CDR1 and CDR2: SNHLY and FYNNEI. There are 18 residues in the CDR3. V lost 0 bases and J 4 bases, leaving 16 bases between the germline ends.

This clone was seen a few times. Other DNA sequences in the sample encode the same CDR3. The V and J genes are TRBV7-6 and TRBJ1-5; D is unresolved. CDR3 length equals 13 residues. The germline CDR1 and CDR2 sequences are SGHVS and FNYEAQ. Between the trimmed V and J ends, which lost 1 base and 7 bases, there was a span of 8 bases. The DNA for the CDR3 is TGTGCCAGCAGCTTAGGAGGGAGCCAGCCCCAGCATTTT. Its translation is CASSLGGSQPQHF.

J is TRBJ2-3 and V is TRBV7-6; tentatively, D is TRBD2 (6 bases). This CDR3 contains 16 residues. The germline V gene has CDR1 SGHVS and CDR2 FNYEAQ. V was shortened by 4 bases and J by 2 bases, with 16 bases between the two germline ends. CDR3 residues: CASSSPQRVYTDTQYF. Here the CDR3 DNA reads TGTGCCAGCAGCTCCCCCCAGCGGGTTTACACAGATACGCAGTATTTT.

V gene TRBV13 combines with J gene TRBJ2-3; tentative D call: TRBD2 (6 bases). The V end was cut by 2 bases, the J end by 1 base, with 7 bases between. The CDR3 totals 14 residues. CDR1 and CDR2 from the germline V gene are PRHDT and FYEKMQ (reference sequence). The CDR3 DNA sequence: TGTGCCAGCAGCTTATGGGGGGGCACAGATACGCAGTATTTT. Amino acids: CASSLWGGTDTQYF.

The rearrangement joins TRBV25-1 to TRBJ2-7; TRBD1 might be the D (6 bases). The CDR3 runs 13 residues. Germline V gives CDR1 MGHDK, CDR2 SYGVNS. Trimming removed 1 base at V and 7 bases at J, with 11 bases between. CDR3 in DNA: TGTGCCAGCAGTGAATGGGCCCAGGGGGAGCAGTACTTC. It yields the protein CASSEWAQGEQYF.

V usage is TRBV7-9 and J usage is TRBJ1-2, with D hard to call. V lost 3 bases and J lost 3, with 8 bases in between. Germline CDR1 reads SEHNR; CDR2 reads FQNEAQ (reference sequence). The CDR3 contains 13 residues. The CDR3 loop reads CASSLGVDYGYTF. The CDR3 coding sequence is TGTGCCAGCAGCTTGGGCGTGGACTATGGCTACACCTTC.

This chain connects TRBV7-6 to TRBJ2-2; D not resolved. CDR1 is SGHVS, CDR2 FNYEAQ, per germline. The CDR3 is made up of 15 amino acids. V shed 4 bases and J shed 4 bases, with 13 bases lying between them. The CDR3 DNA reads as TGTGCCAGCAGCTATGCAGGATGGGGCACCGGGGAGCTGTTTTTT. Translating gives CASSYAGWGTGELFF.

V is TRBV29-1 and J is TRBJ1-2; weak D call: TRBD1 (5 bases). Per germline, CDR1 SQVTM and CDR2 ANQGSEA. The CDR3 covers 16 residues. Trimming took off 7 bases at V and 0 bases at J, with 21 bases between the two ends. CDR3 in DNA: TGCAGCGCTCTTCCGGCGGCGACGGGGGCTAACTATGGCTACACCTTC. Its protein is CSALPAATGANYGYTF.

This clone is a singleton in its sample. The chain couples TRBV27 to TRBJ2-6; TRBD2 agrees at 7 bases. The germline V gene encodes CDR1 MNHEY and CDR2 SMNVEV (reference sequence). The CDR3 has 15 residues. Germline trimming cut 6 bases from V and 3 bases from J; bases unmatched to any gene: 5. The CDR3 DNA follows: TGTGCCAGCAGGGGGGGGATGGATGGGGCCAACGTCCTGACTTTC. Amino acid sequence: CASRGGMDGANVLTF.

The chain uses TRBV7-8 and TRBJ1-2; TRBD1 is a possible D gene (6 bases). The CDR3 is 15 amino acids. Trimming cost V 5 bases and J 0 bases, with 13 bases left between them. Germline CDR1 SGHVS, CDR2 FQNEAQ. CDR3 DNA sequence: TGTGCCAGCAGCGAAAGCAGGGGACCTAACTATGGCTACACCTTC. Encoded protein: CASSESRGPNYGYTF.

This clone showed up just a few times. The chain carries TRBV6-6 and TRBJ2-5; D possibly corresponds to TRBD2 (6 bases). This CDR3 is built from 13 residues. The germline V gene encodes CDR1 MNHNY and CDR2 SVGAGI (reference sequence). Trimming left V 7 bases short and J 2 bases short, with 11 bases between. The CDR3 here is CASTGGRQETQYF. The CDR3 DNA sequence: TGTGCCAGCACCGGGGGAAGGCAAGAGACCCAGTACTTC.

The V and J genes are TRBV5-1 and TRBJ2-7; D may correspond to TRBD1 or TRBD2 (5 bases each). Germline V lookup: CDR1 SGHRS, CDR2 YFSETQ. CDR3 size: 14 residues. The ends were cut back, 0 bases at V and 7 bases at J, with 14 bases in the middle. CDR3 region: CASSLVPPGREQYF. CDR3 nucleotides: TGCGCCAGCAGCTTGGTACCCCCAGGGAGAGAGCAGTACTTC.

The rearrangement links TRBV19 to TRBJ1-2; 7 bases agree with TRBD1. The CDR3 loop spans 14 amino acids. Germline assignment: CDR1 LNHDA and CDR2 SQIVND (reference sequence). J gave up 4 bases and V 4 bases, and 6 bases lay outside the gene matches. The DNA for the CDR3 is TGTGCCAGTAGTAATTTCTGGGACAGCTATGGCTACACCTTC. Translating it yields CASSNFWDSYGYTF.

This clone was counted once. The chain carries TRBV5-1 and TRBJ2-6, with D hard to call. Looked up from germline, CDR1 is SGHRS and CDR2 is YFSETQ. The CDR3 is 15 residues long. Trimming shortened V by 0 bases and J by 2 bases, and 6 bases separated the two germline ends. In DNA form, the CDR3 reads TGCGCCAGCAGCTTGGCGACAACTGGGGCCAACGTCCTGACTTTC. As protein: CASSLATTGANVLTF.

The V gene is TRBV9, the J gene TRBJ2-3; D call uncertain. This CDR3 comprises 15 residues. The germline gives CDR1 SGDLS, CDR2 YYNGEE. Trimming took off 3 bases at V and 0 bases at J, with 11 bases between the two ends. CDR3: CASSAGVPSTDTQYF. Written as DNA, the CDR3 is TGTGCCAGCAGCGCGGGCGTCCCCAGCACAGATACGCAGTATTTT.

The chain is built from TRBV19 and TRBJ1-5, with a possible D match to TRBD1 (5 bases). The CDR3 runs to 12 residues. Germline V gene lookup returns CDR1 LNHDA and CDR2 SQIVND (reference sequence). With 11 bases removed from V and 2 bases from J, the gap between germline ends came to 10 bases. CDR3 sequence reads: CAGGQGNQPQHF. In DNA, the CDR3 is TGTGCCGGTGGACAAGGCAATCAGCCCCAGCATTTT.

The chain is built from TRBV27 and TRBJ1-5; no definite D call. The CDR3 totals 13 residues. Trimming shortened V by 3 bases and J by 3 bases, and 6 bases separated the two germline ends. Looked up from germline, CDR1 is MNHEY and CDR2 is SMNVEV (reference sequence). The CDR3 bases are TGTGCCAGCAGTTTTGGAATCAATCAGCCCCAGCATTTT. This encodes CASSFGINQPQHF.

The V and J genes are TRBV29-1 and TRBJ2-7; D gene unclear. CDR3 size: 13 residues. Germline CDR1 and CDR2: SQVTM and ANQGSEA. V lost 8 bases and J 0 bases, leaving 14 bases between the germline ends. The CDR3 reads CSIRTPSSYEQYF. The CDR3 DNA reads TGCAGCATTCGGACGCCCAGCTCCTACGAGCAGTACTTC.

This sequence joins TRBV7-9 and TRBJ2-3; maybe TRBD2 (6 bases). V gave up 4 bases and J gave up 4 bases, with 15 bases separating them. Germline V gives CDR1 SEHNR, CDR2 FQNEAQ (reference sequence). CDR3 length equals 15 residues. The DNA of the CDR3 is TGTGCCAGCAGCTCCCCGGGACTGAAGTCAGATACGCAGTATTTT. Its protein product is CASSSPGLKSDTQYF.

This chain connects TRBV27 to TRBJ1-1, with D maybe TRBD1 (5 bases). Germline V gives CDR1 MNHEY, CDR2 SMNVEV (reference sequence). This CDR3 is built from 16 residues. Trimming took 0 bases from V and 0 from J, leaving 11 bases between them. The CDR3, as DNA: TGTGCCAGCAGTTTATCGGCAGGGTCGGTGAACACTGAAGCTTTCTTT. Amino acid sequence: CASSLSAGSVNTEAFF.

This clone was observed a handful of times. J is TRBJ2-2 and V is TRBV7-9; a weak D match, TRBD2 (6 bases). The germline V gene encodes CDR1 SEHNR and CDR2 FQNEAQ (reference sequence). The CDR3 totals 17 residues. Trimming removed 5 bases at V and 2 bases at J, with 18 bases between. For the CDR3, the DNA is TGTGCCAGCAGCACCTACCCCTCGGGACTCAACACCGGGGAGCTGTTTTTT. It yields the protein CASSTYPSGLNTGELFF.

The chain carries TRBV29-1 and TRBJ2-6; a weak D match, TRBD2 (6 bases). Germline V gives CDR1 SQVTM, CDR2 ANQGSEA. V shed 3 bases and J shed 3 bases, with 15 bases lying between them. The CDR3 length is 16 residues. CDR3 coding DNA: TGCAGCGTTGATGATCTCGGAGGGCATGGGGCCAACGTCCTGACTTTC. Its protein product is CSVDDLGGHGANVLTF.

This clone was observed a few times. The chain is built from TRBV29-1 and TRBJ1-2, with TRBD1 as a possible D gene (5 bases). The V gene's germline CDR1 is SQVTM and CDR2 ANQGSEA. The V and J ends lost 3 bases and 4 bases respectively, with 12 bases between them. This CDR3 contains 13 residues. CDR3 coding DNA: TGCAGCGTTGAGATGAGACAGCCCTATGGCTACACCTTC. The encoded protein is CSVEMRQPYGYTF.